Each of the 21 T cell receptor beta chains below was sequenced from the same sample in a study of read filtering for tumor transcriptome and immune sequencing. This library used 300 to 450 ng RNA and molecular barcoded adaptors spanning alpha/delta and beta/gamma chains. MiXCR, applied by TCRdb to the reads, yields one record per CDR3 protein. This table holds roughly 90,000 distinct CDR3 sequences, 20% to 25% found once. The sample taken for sequencing was a population of CD138-negative cells sorted from bone marrow. Receptors were obtained from a donor at least 40 years old with multiple myeloma.

The chain employs TRBV12-3 or TRBV12-4 and TRBJ2-5; 12 nucleotides match TRBD1. There are 15 residues in the CDR3. Trimming cost V 5 bases and J 4 bases; bases outside gene matches: 5. Here the CDR3 reads CASSPGTGGLETQYF. CDR3 sequence (DNA): TGTGCCAGCAGTCCGGGGACAGGGGGCCTAGAGACCCAGTACTTC.

This clonotype was seen more than once but under ten times. This rearrangement joins TRBV9 to TRBJ2-2, with D perhaps TRBD2 (6 bases). There are 14 residues in the CDR3. CDR1 and CDR2 (germline): SGDLS, YYNGEE. Trimming cost V 3 bases and J 1 base, with 7 bases left between them. Written as DNA, the CDR3 is TGTGCCAGCAGCGCGGGAGTGAACACCGGGGAGCTGTTTTTT. Translating it yields CASSAGVNTGELFF.

This clonotype showed up many times. CDR3 in amino acids: CASSLGSQLNEQYF. CDR3 in DNA: TGCGCCAGCAGCTTGGGAAGCCAACTAAACGAGCAGTACTTC. This chain uses TRBV5-1 with TRBJ2-7; D remains unclear. The CDR3 is made up of 14 amino acids. V lost 0 bases and J lost 5, with 12 bases in between. The germline CDR1 and CDR2 sequences are SGHRS and YFSETQ.

For this clonotype: This could be a read error, since a much larger clone is one nucleotide away. J is TRBJ1-4 and V is TRBV18; D is ambiguous. CDR1 KGHSH and CDR2 LQKENI come from the germline V gene. The CDR3 covers 13 residues. The CDR3 loop reads CASSDSTNGKLFF. CDR3 DNA sequence: TGTGCCAGCTCGGATTCAACTAATGGAAAACTGTTTTTT.

The table lists this clonotype with many counts. The chain combines TRBV5-1 with TRBJ2-3; perhaps TRBD2 as D (6 bases). V was trimmed by 7 bases and J by 3 bases, leaving 15 bases between them. The germline CDR1 and CDR2 sequences are SGHRS and YFSETQ. CDR3 length: 14 amino acids. CDR3 coding DNA: TGCGCCAGCCGGGACTTCGCTGGGACAGATACGCAGTATTTT. Amino acids: CASRDFAGTDTQYF. The whole variable domain, filled in from reference TRBV5-1 and TRBJ2-3, reads KAGVTQTPRYLIKTRGQQVTLSCSPISGHRSVSWYQQTPGQGLQFLFEYFSETQRNKGNFPGRFSGRQFSNSRSEMNVSTLELGDSALYLCASRDFAGTDTQYFGPGTRLTVL.

This clonotype was detected ten times or more. The rearrangement links TRBV7-6 to TRBJ2-1, with D possibly matching TRBD1 (5 bases). The CDR3 consists of 12 residues. In germline, CDR1 is SGHVS, CDR2 FNYEAQ. Trimming stripped 2 bases from V and 8 bases from J, with 7 bases between. The CDR3 loop is CASSLKGDEQFF. In nucleotides, the CDR3 is TGTGCCAGCAGCTTAAAAGGGGATGAGCAGTTCTTC.

V is TRBV6-6 and J is TRBJ2-7, with 9 bases identical to TRBD2. V was pared by 6 bases and J by 0 bases, with 0 bases of the junction left unmatched. Germline V lookup: CDR1 MNHNY, CDR2 SVGAGI (reference sequence). The CDR3 length is 13 residues. CDR3 in amino acids: CASRAGGSYEQYF. In nucleotides, the CDR3 is TGTGCCAGCAGAGCGGGGGGCTCCTACGAGCAGTACTTC.

This clonotype showed up many times. The chain couples TRBV7-8 to TRBJ2-1, with D tentatively TRBD1 (5 bases). V was shortened by 4 bases and J by 5 bases, with 6 bases between the two germline ends. The CDR3 loop spans 12 amino acids. Per germline, CDR1 SGHVS and CDR2 FQNEAQ. CDR3 sequence: CASSSGHNEQFF. CDR3 in DNA: TGTGCCAGCAGCTCAGGGCACAATGAGCAGTTCTTC.

Remarks on this clonotype: It may be a read error: a sequence one base away is much more abundant. The chain links TRBV12-3 or TRBV12-4 to TRBJ2-1; 10 bases fit TRBD2. The J segment lost 9 bases and the V segment lost 7 bases, leaving 12 bases of the junction unmatched. This CDR3 spans 15 amino acids. CDR3 DNA: TGTGCCAGCACCCTGTTAGCGGGGGGCCTGAGTGAGCAGTTCTTC. This gives the protein CASTLLAGGLSEQFF.

The V and J genes are TRBV19 and TRBJ1-5; D unresolved. The CDR3 sequence is 15 residues long. CDR1 and CDR2 from the germline V gene are LNHDA and SQIVND (reference sequence). V shed 7 bases and J shed 1 base, with 14 bases lying between them. The CDR3 DNA is TGTGCCAGTAACCACCTCTTTGACAGCAATCAGCCCCAGCATTTT. This translates into CASNHLFDSNQPQHF.

The rearrangement links TRBV28 to TRBJ1-1, with unresolved D. The CDR3 runs to 13 residues. Germline loops: CDR1 MDHEN, CDR2 SYDVKM. The ends were cut back, 5 bases at V and 8 bases at J, with 15 bases in the middle. The CDR3 here is CASSARVLVEAFF. The CDR3 DNA follows: TGTGCCAGCAGTGCCCGGGTTTTGGTAGAAGCTTTCTTT.

This clonotype was detected ten times or more. The chain couples TRBV29-1 to TRBJ2-1; 8 bases map to TRBD2. The CDR3 length is 13 residues. The V and J ends lost 6 bases and 10 bases, in that order; junction bases with no gene match: 11. The germline gives CDR1 SQVTM, CDR2 ANQGSEA. CDR3 nucleotide sequence: TGCAGCGTGGGGAACGGGGGGGCCCGAGAGCAGTTCTTC. Its protein is CSVGNGGAREQFF.

The chain employs TRBV6-2 or TRBV6-3 and TRBJ1-5; D might be TRBD1 (5 bases). Germline V gene lookup returns CDR1 MNHEY and CDR2 SVGEGT. Trimming cost V 6 bases and J 3 bases, with 12 bases left between them. This CDR3 is 14 amino acids long. The CDR3 region is CASRSGGSNQPQHF. In nucleotides, the CDR3 is TGTGCCAGCAGGAGTGGGGGGTCCAATCAGCCCCAGCATTTT.

This clonotype was picked up many times. The V call is TRBV18, the J call TRBJ1-2; TRBD1 matches at 11 bases. After removal of 3 bases from V and 6 bases from J, the junction contained 6 bases not matched to a gene. The germline V gene has CDR1 KGHSH and CDR2 LQKENI. This CDR3 region has 15 residues. CDR3 in amino acids: CASSPRGQGDDGYTF. The CDR3 region has the DNA TGTGCCAGCTCACCCCGGGGACAGGGGGATGATGGCTACACCTTC.

The V call is TRBV7-2, the J call TRBJ2-2; D ambiguous. The CDR3 is made up of 13 amino acids. CDR1 SGHTA and CDR2 FQGNSA come from the germline V gene. Between the trimmed V and J ends, which lost 3 bases and 6 bases, there was a span of 8 bases. The CDR3 DNA reads as TGTGCCAGCAGCTTGATTCGGGCCGGGGAGCTGTTTTTT. As protein: CASSLIRAGELFF. The full variable domain, with the rest looked up from reference TRBV7-2 and TRBJ2-2, is GAGVSQSPSNKVTEKGKDVELRCDPISGHTALYWYRQSLGQGLEFLIYFQGNSAPDKSGLPSDRFSAERTGGSVSTLTIQRTQQEDSAVYLCASSLIRAGELFFGEGSRLTVL.

This clonotype has ten or more counts. This rearrangement joins TRBV15 to TRBJ2-1; TRBD1 might be the D (6 bases). The CDR3 contains 15 residues. In germline, CDR1 is LNHNV, CDR2 YYDKDF (reference sequence). The V end was cut by 0 bases, the J end by 7 bases, with 13 bases between. CDR3 sequence (DNA): TGTGCCACCAGCAGAGATCTAGCAGGGGTTAATGAGCAGTTCTTC. Its protein product is CATSRDLAGVNEQFF.

This clonotype has just one count. A much larger clone is a single base away; this may be a read error. The gene calls are TRBV23-1 and TRBJ2-5; maybe TRBD1 (6 bases). TRBV23-1 carries the ORF label, with uncertain function. There are 15 residues in the CDR3. The CDR3 spells CTSSPGQNATETQYF. CDR3 coding DNA: TGCACCAGCAGTCCCGGACAGAACGCGACAGAGACCCAGTACTTC.

This clonotype was seen many times. The chain is built from TRBV10-1 and TRBJ2-7; no clear D gene. The V and J ends lost 4 bases and 1 base respectively, with 8 bases between them. Per germline, CDR1 WNHNN and CDR2 SYGVQD (reference sequence). The CDR3 loop spans 13 amino acids. CDR3 coding DNA: TGCGCCAGCAGTGGGGCGCCTTCCTACGAGCAGTACTTC. It codes for CASSGAPSYEQYF.

The V call is TRBV28, the J call TRBJ2-7; 12 bases match TRBD2. Germline CDR1 and CDR2: MDHEN and SYDVKM. The trim removed 4 bases at V and 4 bases at J, leaving 8 bases unmatched. This CDR3 has 16 residues. The CDR3 reads CASSSHRLAGGYEQYF. As DNA, the CDR3 is TGTGCCAGCAGTTCCCACCGGCTAGCGGGGGGGTACGAGCAGTACTTC.

The chain links TRBV5-1 to TRBJ2-3; TRBD1 agrees at 7 bases. Germline V gene data show CDR1 as SGHRS and CDR2 as YFSETQ. The length of the CDR3 is 14 residues. V was clipped by 4 bases and J by 2 bases; unmatched bases: 4. The CDR3: CASSQTGTTDTQYF. The CDR3 DNA reads as TGCGCCAGCAGCCAGACAGGGACCACAGATACGCAGTATTTT.

This clonotype was seen ten or more times. The chain has TRBV19 and TRBJ1-1; D is ambiguous. The V end was cut by 11 bases, the J end by 1 base, with 11 bases between. Per germline, CDR1 LNHDA and CDR2 SQIVND (reference sequence). The CDR3 totals 12 residues. This chain's CDR3 is CAVKDGNTEAFF. CDR3 DNA sequence: TGTGCCGTTAAGGACGGGAACACTGAAGCTTTCTTT.